Detailed here is one T cell receptor (beta chain). Its specific antigen is unknown. Per-base qualities were not stored, and no clone one base away is much larger. This record comes from a study of cytomegalovirus exposure and HLA in healthy donors (dated by TCRdb to about 2017). Background for the entire study: According to a later analysis, the 110 or so validation repertoires were produced on the same platform as the roughly 700 repertoires of the first cohort. The study was designed to test whether signatures of past pathogen exposure could be identified by cataloging public T cell receptors. Besides the first cohort of roughly 660 subjects, a separate validation cohort made up of over 100 different subjects was used. High-throughput TCR immunosequencing, statistical association of individual TCRs with disease status, and machine learning were combined to predict cytomegalovirus infection status.

The CDR3 covers 13 residues, taking in both the cysteine and the phenylalanine. Only the CDR3 part of the read is kept: 39 bases, read in frame from the first base. V loses 4 bases of germline sequence and J loses 11 bases, and the interval between the two ends is 20 bases. The germline V gene (reference sequence) specifies GTSNPN as CDR1 and SVGIG as CDR2. Donors formed part of the validation cohort, which comprised 120 subjects and was distinct from the first cohort of 666 subjects. Findings and caveats that apply to the study as a whole: A total of 164 TCR beta chains were listed by the study as associated with cytomegalovirus. Cytomegalovirus status was reported to be diagnosed by the classifier with high specificity and sensitivity in both the original and validation cohorts. In a later analysis, TCRs clustered in the first cohort were found to also tend to co-occur in the approximately 120 validation repertoires, with 94% of cluster scores above 0. Most TCR sequences were seen in very few donors, while some public TCRs were found in many individuals. A later analysis had no HLA typing for the validation cohort, so co-occurrence there was scored across all 130 or so repertoires. According to the authors, the approach could potentially be generalized to other disease states and immunological phenotypes. A few of the identified cytomegalovirus-associated TCR beta chains were confirmed in vitro to be specific for cytomegalovirus antigens.

Library generation was performed with the immunoSEQ multiplex PCR assay. The original pipeline was this. A statistical classification framework was developed to diagnose cytomegalovirus status using the catalog of TCR beta chain sequences. TCRdb mirrors the immuneACCESS table, restricted to in-frame sequences. Some clones are absent from its copies; in checked studies, under half trace to an unresolved V gene, and the reason for the others is unknown. D and trimming come from the DNA, and the V and J calls and clone size come from that table. This sample is represented by about 120,000 clones; approximately 90% of them were singletons. The ten largest clones take up about 6% of the sample.

This clonotype was obtained from a woman between 18 and 29 years old in good health and CMV-seropositive. This chain joins TRBV30 to TRBJ1-1; matching of 5 bases hints at TRBD1 as the D gene. Sequenced material: PBMCs. The sequenced DNA: TGTGCCTGGACACTCGGACATCCCCAGAGGGCTTTCTTT. Its protein product is CAWTLGHPQRAFF.